This passage covers 14 T cell receptor beta chains from one sample sequenced in a study of shared clonotypes between healthy human individuals. Clones were read by immunoSEQ multiplex PCR, and TCRdb kept only the in-frame ones, dropping some. The profile shows 2 million to 3 million clones, over 85% of them singletons. The specimen sequenced was naive CD4+ T cells from PBMCs. Subset here: CD45RA+ positively selected. These receptors came from a man aged 18 to 29 in good health. Some clones in this sample may be carry-over from other donors' samples.

The rearrangement joins TRBV9 to TRBJ2-3, with no clear D. Between the trimmed V and J ends, which lost 5 bases and 2 bases, there was a span of 9 bases. Germline assignment: CDR1 SGDLS and CDR2 YYNGEE. The CDR3 sequence is 13 residues long. The CDR3 sequence: CASSRAPTDTQYF. DNA for the CDR3: TGTGCCAGCAGTCGGGCCCCCACAGATACGCAGTATTTT.

The V call is TRBV5-6, the J call TRBJ2-7, with 8 bases that match TRBD2. V trimming: 0 bases; J trimming: 2 bases; junction bases outside the gene matches: 4. Per the germline V gene, CDR1 is SGHDT and CDR2 is YYEEEE. The CDR3 is made up of 15 amino acids. The CDR3 bases are TGTGCCAGCAGCTTGGATAGCGGGACGACCTACGAGCAGTACTTC. It codes for CASSLDSGTTYEQYF.

The chain recombines TRBV30 with TRBJ1-2, with D unresolved. Per germline, CDR1 GTSNPN and CDR2 SVGIG (reference sequence). The CDR3 has 14 residues. Trimming cost V 4 bases and J 1 base, with 13 bases left between them. The CDR3 protein is CAWNAKPLNYGYTF. As DNA, the CDR3 is TGTGCCTGGAATGCTAAACCCCTTAACTATGGCTACACCTTC.

In regard to this clone: This sample also contains other DNA sequences that code for the same CDR3. In DNA form, the CDR3 reads TGCGCCAGCAGCTTGGTTCAGGGGGCGAATGAAAAACTGTTTTTT. Its protein product is CASSLVQGANEKLFF. The V call is TRBV5-1, the J call TRBJ1-4; 8 bases match TRBD1. From germline, CDR1 is SGHRS and CDR2 YFSETQ. V gave up 0 bases and J gave up 5 bases; unmatched junction bases: 3. This CDR3 region has 15 residues.

J is TRBJ2-3 and V is TRBV7-9, with a tentative D call TRBD2 (6 bases). In germline, CDR1 is SEHNR, CDR2 FQNEAQ (reference sequence). The V gene lost 2 bases and the J gene lost 3 bases, with 12 bases spanning the gap. This CDR3 is 15 amino acids long. CDR3 bases: TGTGCCAGCAGCTTACGGGGGTCGAGGACAGATACGCAGTATTTT. Translating gives CASSLRGSRTDTQYF.

V gene TRBV9 combines with J gene TRBJ2-1, with TRBD1 as a possible D gene (6 bases). V lost 4 bases, J lost 0 bases, and 11 bases lay in between. Looked up from germline, CDR1 is SGDLS and CDR2 is YYNGEE. The CDR3 has 15 residues. The CDR3 DNA is TGTGCCAGCAGCACAACAGGGAGCTCCTACAATGAGCAGTTCTTC. Its translation: CASSTTGSSYNEQFF.

The genes are TRBV19 and TRBJ1-2, with TRBD1 matching 8 bases. The CDR3 length is 14 residues. The V gene end was trimmed by 8 bases and the J gene end by 4 bases; junction bases not matched to a gene: 9. Germline V gene sequence: CDR1 LNHDA, CDR2 SQIVND (reference sequence). The CDR3 bases are TGTGCCAGTTTCCCCCGGGACAGGTCCTATGGCTACACCTTC. Translation: CASFPRDRSYGYTF.

This clone occurred once. The chain joins TRBV6-1 to TRBJ2-3; TRBD1 matches 11 bases. The CDR3 extends over 15 amino acids. Per germline, CDR1 MNHNS and CDR2 SASEGT. Losses at the gene ends were 6 bases for V and 6 bases for J; bases not matched to a gene: 8. CDR3 DNA: TGTGCCAGCAGCGGGACAGGGGGTGGTTGGGATACGCAGTATTTT. Its translation is CASSGTGGGWDTQYF.

The chain recombines TRBV27 with TRBJ2-3; D is ambiguous. The CDR3 has 14 residues. V was pared by 6 bases and J by 4 bases, with 14 bases between. CDR1 MNHEY and CDR2 SMNVEV come from the germline V gene (reference sequence). CDR3 in amino acids: CASRALWAADTQYF. Written as DNA, the CDR3 is TGTGCCAGCAGAGCCCTATGGGCGGCAGATACGCAGTATTTT.

The chain is built from TRBV28 and TRBJ1-5; possible D gene TRBD1, 6 bases. There are 14 residues in the CDR3. Per germline, CDR1 MDHEN and CDR2 SYDVKM. Trimming left V 2 bases short and J 5 bases short, with 10 bases between. As DNA, the CDR3 is TGTGCCAGCAGTTTACGACAGGCACATCAGCCCCAGCATTTT. It is translated as CASSLRQAHQPQHF. The whole variable domain, remainder taken from reference TRBV28 and TRBJ1-5, is DVKVTQSSRYLVKRTGEKVFLECVQDMDHENMFWYRQDPGLGLRLIYFSYDVKMKEKGDIPEGYSVSREKKERFSLILESASTNQTSMYLCASSLRQAHQPQHFGDGTRLSIL.

V usage is TRBV19 and J usage is TRBJ2-1; D possibly uses TRBD1 or TRBD2 (5 bases each). This CDR3 contains 15 residues. Germline CDR1 LNHDA, CDR2 SQIVND (reference sequence). Trimming removed 7 bases at V and 7 bases at J, with 20 bases between. CDR3 loop: CASNPGGFLGNEQFF. DNA for the CDR3: TGTGCCAGTAACCCTGGGGGATTCCTTGGAAATGAGCAGTTCTTC.

The gene calls are TRBV7-6 and TRBJ2-4; D is uncertain. The CDR3 is made up of 13 amino acids. With 2 bases removed from V and 7 bases from J, the gap between germline ends came to 9 bases. CDR1 and CDR2 (germline): SGHVS, FNYEAQ. The CDR3 bases are TGTGCCAGCAGCTTACCAGGCCCGAACATTCAGTACTTC. It codes for CASSLPGPNIQYF.

This clone has only a few counts. This same CDR3 is encoded by further DNA sequences in the sample. The V and J genes are TRBV28 and TRBJ1-2, with D perhaps TRBD1 (6 bases). The ends were cut back, 5 bases at V and 4 bases at J, with 11 bases in the middle. CDR1 and CDR2 from the germline V gene are MDHEN and SYDVKM. The CDR3 is 13 residues long. DNA of the CDR3: TGTGCCAGCAGTCCGGACAGACTCTATGGCTACACCTTC. Translating it yields CASSPDRLYGYTF.

The V gene is TRBV5-1, the J gene TRBJ2-1, with no clear D. Trimming removed 0 bases from V and 8 bases from J, with 6 bases in between. Germline V gene lookup returns CDR1 SGHRS and CDR2 YFSETQ. The CDR3 loop spans 12 amino acids. The CDR3 region is CASSLVWDEQFF. CDR3 bases: TGCGCCAGCAGCTTGGTCTGGGATGAGCAGTTCTTC.